The present TCR beta chain was sequenced within a study of blood T cell repertoires in COVID-19. Overall study: The study drew acute and convalescent COVID-19 samples from the United States, Italy and Spain. PBMCs, B-cell-depleted T cells, or T cells were the source of the cDNA or gDNA that made up the material.

The CDR3 has 17 residues. Trimming cost V 3 bases and J 4 bases, with 20 bases left between them. CDR1 is KGHSH, CDR2 LQKENI, per germline. As originally analysed: Amplified reference gene primers provided the basis for estimating nucleated cell counts. Assay: immunoSEQ multiplex PCR; the TCRdb copy retains only in-frame clones and omits some. V, J and clone size reflect that table, while D and trimming were determined from the DNA. Of about 80,000 clones listed, approximately 80% are singletons. This clone was seen only once. This clonotype was obtained from a man older than 75 with acute or convalescent COVID-19. The sample taken for sequencing was peripheral blood. The chain employs TRBV18 and TRBJ2-3; D perhaps matches TRBD1 (6 bases). The CDR3 DNA is TGTGCCAGCTCACCCCACCCCCCAGGGGCTGGCGCAGATACGCAGTATTTT. This translates into CASSPHPPGAGADTQYF.